These 32 T cell receptor beta chains share one sample of origin, sequenced in a study of blood T cell repertoires in COVID-19. Sequenced by immunoSEQ multiplex PCR; TCRdb stores in-frame clones only, minus some. The table records roughly 500,000 clones, roughly 90% of them present only once. Material: PBMCs or T cells enriched from blood (not recorded which). These receptors were obtained from a middle-aged woman who had recovered from COVID-19.

This clone has just one count. The V and J genes are TRBV7-2 and TRBJ2-7; D is unresolved. The CDR3 runs to 16 residues. Trimming cost V 2 bases and J 3 bases, with 17 bases left between them. Germline V gives CDR1 SGHTA, CDR2 FQGNSA. CDR3 region: CASSLLSGSGLYEQYF. The DNA of the CDR3 is TGTGCCAGCAGCTTACTTTCTGGCAGTGGGCTCTACGAGCAGTACTTC.

The V call is TRBV10-2, the J call TRBJ2-5; 9 nucleotides match TRBD2. Germline trimming cut 8 bases from V and 2 bases from J; bases unmatched to any gene: 3. The CDR3 sequence is 13 residues long. Per the germline V gene, CDR1 is WSHSY and CDR2 is SAAADI. The CDR3 coding sequence is TGCGCCAGCCTAGCGGGAATACAAGAGACCCAGTACTTC. It codes for CASLAGIQETQYF.

This chain joins TRBV15 and TRBJ1-1; D call uncertain. The V gene's germline CDR1 is LNHNV and CDR2 YYDKDF (reference sequence). V lost 0 bases and J 10 bases, leaving 12 bases between the germline ends. CDR3 length equals 13 residues. For the CDR3, the DNA is TGTGCCACCAGCAGAGAGTACGGGCGGGCAGCTTTCTTT. Translated, it gives CATSREYGRAAFF.

This chain connects TRBV4-1 to TRBJ2-5; TRBD2 is a possible D gene (7 bases). V gave up 1 base and J gave up 4 bases, with 19 bases separating them. This CDR3 is 17 amino acids long. The germline CDR1 and CDR2 sequences are MGHRA and YSYEKL. The CDR3 DNA reads as TGCGCCAGCAGCCAAGCTCTGGGAGGGGGAACAATAGAGACCCAGTACTTC. Translation gives CASSQALGGGTIETQYF.

The genes are TRBV7-8 and TRBJ2-1; TRBD2 matches at 14 bases. The germline gives CDR1 SGHVS, CDR2 FQNEAQ. CDR3 length equals 22 residues. J was trimmed by 8 bases and V by 0 bases; bases with no gene match: 21. The CDR3 reads CASSLAGIRLAGGPLNIYEQFF. The CDR3 DNA sequence: TGTGCCAGCAGCTTAGCGGGCATCCGACTAGCGGGAGGGCCGCTAAACATCTATGAGCAGTTCTTC.

This chain joins TRBV7-8 and TRBJ2-5, with unresolved D. The CDR3 spans 13 residues. The germline V and J ends were trimmed by 0 bases and 5 bases, with 7 bases remaining between them. Germline loops: CDR1 SGHVS, CDR2 FQNEAQ. CDR3: CASSLAGRETQYF. CDR3 DNA sequence: TGTGCCAGCAGCTTAGCCGGCAGGGAGACCCAGTACTTC. The full variable domain, in which reference TRBV7-8 and TRBJ2-5 provide the parts outside the CDR3, is GAGVSQSPRYKVAKRGQDVALRCDPISGHVSLFWYQQALGQGPEFLTYFQNEAQLDKSGLPSDRFFAERPEGSVSTLKIQRTQQEDSAVYLCASSLAGRETQYFGPGTRLLVL.

The V gene is TRBV6-6, the J gene TRBJ1-1, with 8 bases matching TRBD1. Germline V CDR1 and CDR2: MNHNY, SVGAGI (reference sequence). The CDR3 extends over 15 amino acids. V was pared by 0 bases and J by 4 bases, with 4 bases of the junction left unmatched. CDR3 loop: CASSYSPGGFTEAFF. The DNA of the CDR3 is TGTGCCAGCAGTTACTCGCCAGGGGGCTTCACTGAAGCTTTCTTT.

The chain has TRBV7-9 and TRBJ1-2, with 7 bases lining up with TRBD1. The germline V gene has CDR1 SEHNR and CDR2 FQNEAQ (reference sequence). Unmatched junction bases numbered 5, after V lost 4 bases and J lost 12 bases. This CDR3 is 11 amino acids long. CDR3 sequence reads: CASSSDRVDTF. CDR3 DNA: TGTGCCAGCAGCTCCGACAGGGTGGACACCTTC.

The chain has TRBV10-1 and TRBJ1-4; maybe TRBD1 (5 bases). This CDR3 has 12 amino acids. V gave up 8 bases and J gave up 7 bases, with 11 bases separating them. The germline CDR1 and CDR2 sequences are WNHNN and SYGVQD (reference sequence). CDR3 DNA: TGCGCCAGCGGGGCAAACCGTGAAAAACTGTTTTTT. Translated, it gives CASGANREKLFF.

For this clone: Additional DNA sequences in this sample encode the identical CDR3. This chain joins TRBV10-3 and TRBJ1-1; no clear D gene. The germline V and J ends were trimmed by 0 bases and 1 base, with 9 bases remaining between them. Germline V gene data show CDR1 as ENHRY and CDR2 as SYGVKD. The CDR3 loop spans 15 amino acids. The CDR3 protein is CAISESGGSNTEAFF. DNA of the CDR3: TGTGCCATCAGTGAGTCCGGCGGCTCGAACACTGAAGCTTTCTTT.

This chain links TRBV5-1 with TRBJ2-7, with TRBD1 matching 7 bases. Germline CDR1 reads SGHRS; CDR2 reads YFSETQ. V was pared by 4 bases and J by 6 bases, with 16 bases of the junction left unmatched. The CDR3 length is 16 residues. This CDR3 reads CASSLNLHRGGGEQYF. The CDR3 DNA sequence: TGCGCCAGCAGCCTAAACCTCCACCGAGGGGGCGGCGAGCAGTACTTC. Full variable domain (rest looked up from reference TRBV5-1 and TRBJ2-7): KAGVTQTPRYLIKTRGQQVTLSCSPISGHRSVSWYQQTPGQGLQFLFEYFSETQRNKGNFPGRFSGRQFSNSRSEMNVSTLELGDSALYLCASSLNLHRGGGEQYFGPGTRLTVT.

On this clone: The same CDR3 is also encoded by other DNA sequences in this sample. The CDR3 region has the DNA TGCAGTGCTAGTGGCCGGGAGTTAAGCTACGAGCAGTACTTC. Translated: CSASGRELSYEQYF. This chain joins TRBV20-1 and TRBJ2-7; a possible D gene is TRBD2 (6 bases). Germline values: CDR1 DFQATT, CDR2 SNEGSKA (reference sequence). This CDR3 spans 14 amino acids. Deletions cut 3 bases from V and 3 bases from J, with 15 bases between.

This rearrangement joins TRBV7-8 to TRBJ2-5, with D maybe TRBD2 (6 bases). Germline assignment: CDR1 SGHVS and CDR2 FQNEAQ. CDR3 length: 17 residues. V was trimmed by 2 bases and J by 1 base, leaving 17 bases between them. CDR3 loop: CASSLLRRERAQETQYF. Written as DNA, the CDR3 is TGTGCCAGCAGCTTACTTCGGCGGGAAAGGGCCCAAGAGACCCAGTACTTC.

This clone was recorded a few times. J is TRBJ1-4 and V is TRBV5-6; TRBD1 matches 8 bases. CDR1 is SGHDT, CDR2 YYEEEE, per germline. The V gene end was trimmed by 3 bases and the J gene end by 2 bases; junction bases not matched to a gene: 6. The CDR3 extends over 16 amino acids. CDR3 sequence (DNA): TGTGCCAGCAGCTCAACCCGACAGGGGACTAATGAAAAACTGTTTTTT. The encoded protein is CASSSTRQGTNEKLFF.

The chain couples TRBV10-1 to TRBJ2-3; 10 bases agree with TRBD2. The CDR3 is made up of 15 amino acids. J gave up 4 bases and V 5 bases, and 6 bases lay outside the gene matches. Per the germline V gene, CDR1 is WNHNN and CDR2 is SYGVQD (reference sequence). The CDR3 sequence: CASSSSGRAPDTQYF. DNA of the CDR3: TGCGCCAGCAGTTCGAGCGGGAGGGCCCCAGATACGCAGTATTTT.

V usage is TRBV10-1 and J usage is TRBJ2-1, with 8 bases that match TRBD1. The CDR3 consists of 16 residues. The J segment lost 4 bases and the V segment lost 4 bases, leaving 9 bases of the junction unmatched. Germline values: CDR1 WNHNN, CDR2 SYGVQD (reference sequence). For the CDR3, the DNA is TGCGCCAGCAGTGGGGGACAGGCCCGGACGTACAATGAGCAGTTCTTC. It translates to CASSGGQARTYNEQFF.

J is TRBJ1-1 and V is TRBV5-4; no clear D. Germline values: CDR1 SGHNT, CDR2 YYREEE (reference sequence). The V end was cut by 9 bases, the J end by 4 bases, with 4 bases between. The CDR3 is 9 amino acids. CDR3 bases: TGTGCCACCGGCACTGAAGCTTTCTTT. Its translation: CATGTEAFF.

This chain connects TRBV18 to TRBJ2-7; 12 bases fit TRBD1. The junction had 9 bases not matched to a gene; V was cut back by 8 bases and J by 7 bases. Germline V CDR1 and CDR2: KGHSH, LQKENI. The CDR3 loop spans 14 amino acids. In DNA form, the CDR3 reads TGTGCCAGCGCTCCGGGACAGGGGGCCGGTGAGCAGTACTTC. It encodes CASAPGQGAGEQYF.

This clone was counted a single time. The DNA of the CDR3 is TGTGCCAGCAGCTCGGGGACAGGGGGTCTTTATGGCTACACCTTC. Protein sequence: CASSSGTGGLYGYTF. The rearrangement uses TRBV5-6 and TRBJ1-2; 11 nucleotides line up with TRBD1. The CDR3 loop spans 15 amino acids. With 3 bases clipped from V and 5 bases from J, the junction kept 6 bases outside the gene matches. The germline V gene has CDR1 SGHDT and CDR2 YYEEEE.

This chain links TRBV7-9 with TRBJ2-5; tentatively, D is TRBD2 (6 bases). The CDR3 is made up of 15 amino acids. Trimming cost V 7 bases and J 3 bases, with 18 bases left between them. Germline-derived CDR1 and CDR2 are SEHNR and FQNEAQ (reference sequence). This CDR3 reads CASNLMAREEETQYF. The CDR3 DNA reads TGTGCCAGCAACCTGATGGCGCGGGAAGAAGAGACCCAGTACTTC.

The chain combines TRBV11-3 with TRBJ2-1, with unresolved D. The germline V gene encodes CDR1 SGHNT and CDR2 YENEEA. The CDR3 runs to 13 residues. V shed 1 base and J shed 7 bases, with 8 bases lying between them. CDR3 nucleotides: TGTGCCAGCAGCTTAGGGAGACGGAATGAGCAGTTCTTC. This encodes CASSLGRRNEQFF.

The J gene is TRBJ2-7, the V gene TRBV18; 8 bases align to TRBD1. The trim removed 4 bases at V and 3 bases at J, leaving 8 bases unmatched. The CDR3 loop spans 15 amino acids. Per the germline V gene, CDR1 is KGHSH and CDR2 is LQKENI. The CDR3 here is CASSQTGQGGYEQYF. The CDR3 region has the DNA TGTGCCAGCTCACAAACCGGACAGGGAGGCTACGAGCAGTACTTC.

The rearrangement links TRBV18 to TRBJ2-1; tentatively, D is TRBD1 (6 bases). The ends were cut back, 3 bases at V and 2 bases at J, with 11 bases in the middle. CDR3 size: 15 residues. The germline V gene encodes CDR1 KGHSH and CDR2 LQKENI. The CDR3 DNA is TGTGCCAGCTCACCGGGGACACTAACCTACAATGAGCAGTTCTTC. Amino acids: CASSPGTLTYNEQFF.

This clone appeared a few times. The chain links TRBV7-7 to TRBJ2-5, with 8 nucleotides matching TRBD1. V shed 5 bases, J shed 0 bases, and the junction held 14 bases outside the gene matches. Germline loops: CDR1 SSHAT, CDR2 FNYEAQ (reference sequence). This CDR3 is built from 18 residues. The CDR3 reads CASSPQPRTGWDQETQYF. In nucleotides, the CDR3 is TGTGCCAGCAGCCCCCAACCCCGGACAGGGTGGGACCAAGAGACCCAGTACTTC. Complete variable domain (other parts from reference TRBV7-7 and TRBJ2-5): GAGVSQSPRYKVTKRGQDVTLRCDPISSHATLYWYQQALGQGPEFLTYFNYEAQPDKSGLPSDRFSAERPEGSISTLTIQRTEQRDSAMYRCASSPQPRTGWDQETQYFGPGTRLLVL.

V gene TRBV30 combines with J gene TRBJ1-5; D may be TRBD1 (5 bases). V was clipped by 7 bases and J by 7 bases, with 14 bases between them. Germline lookup yields CDR1 GTSNPN and CDR2 SVGIG (reference sequence). The CDR3 sequence is 12 residues long. The CDR3 spells CAFSRDRQPQHF. The CDR3 DNA reads as TGTGCCTTTTCCAGGGATAGGCAGCCCCAGCATTTT. Variable domain in full (rest from reference TRBV30 and TRBJ1-5): SQTIHQWPATLVQPVGSPLSLECTVEGTSNPNLYWYRQAAGRGLQLLFYSVGIGQISSEVPQNLSASRPQDRQFILSSKKLLLSDSGFYLCAFSRDRQPQHFGDGTRLSIL.

The table lists this clone with a count of one. The chain uses TRBV5-1 and TRBJ1-1, with 9 bases lining up with TRBD1. This CDR3 has 15 residues. V trimming: 2 bases; J trimming: 5 bases; junction bases outside the gene matches: 7. Germline V CDR1 and CDR2: SGHRS, YFSETQ. In nucleotides, the CDR3 is TGCGCCAGCAGCTTTGCCGGGACAGGGTGGACTGAAGCTTTCTTT. This gives the protein CASSFAGTGWTEAFF. Based on the CDR3 plus reference TRBV5-1 and TRBJ1-1, the full variable domain is KAGVTQTPRYLIKTRGQQVTLSCSPISGHRSVSWYQQTPGQGLQFLFEYFSETQRNKGNFPGRFSGRQFSNSRSEMNVSTLELGDSALYLCASSFAGTGWTEAFFGQGTRLTVV.

The genes are TRBV25-1 and TRBJ1-1; TRBD1 is a possible D gene (5 bases). CDR1 is MGHDK, CDR2 SYGVNS, per germline. V shed 6 bases and J shed 1 base, with 12 bases lying between them. This CDR3 has 14 amino acids. The CDR3 sequence is CASRPGWGNTEAFF. DNA for the CDR3: TGTGCCAGCAGGCCAGGGTGGGGGAACACTGAAGCTTTCTTT.

The chain uses TRBV6-5 and TRBJ1-1; D is perhaps TRBD1 (6 bases). The CDR3 covers 15 residues. Per the germline V gene, CDR1 is MNHEY and CDR2 is SVGAGI. Trimming removed 2 bases from V and 0 bases from J, with 10 bases in between. CDR3 sequence: CASSYGGSLNTEAFF. CDR3 in DNA: TGTGCCAGCAGTTACGGGGGCTCATTGAACACTGAAGCTTTCTTT.

As to this clone: An end of the junction does not agree with germline; a read error may underlie this. The rearrangement joins TRBV2 to TRBJ2-3; no clear D. The CDR3 is made up of 12 amino acids. The germline V gene encodes CDR1 SNHLY and CDR2 FYNNEI. The chain's CDR3 is CASSQAADTQYF. In DNA, the CDR3 is TGTGCCAGCAGTCAAGCCGCAGATACGCAGTATTTT.

Here the CDR3 DNA reads TGTGCCACCAGTGAGTCCGGGACGGGGGGCAATCAGCCCCAGCATTTT. Residues: CATSESGTGGNQPQHF. The chain couples TRBV24-1 to TRBJ1-5, with D maybe TRBD1 (5 bases). Germline V gene sequence: CDR1 KGHDR, CDR2 SFDVKD. Trimming removed 4 bases from V and 2 bases from J, with 14 bases in between. This CDR3 contains 16 residues.

The rearrangement joins TRBV4-3 to TRBJ1-2, with D possibly being TRBD1 (5 bases). The germline V gene encodes CDR1 LGHNA and CDR2 YSLEER. Trimming removed 1 base at V and 14 bases at J, with 11 bases between. The CDR3 has 11 amino acids. The CDR3: CASSQARGETF. CDR3 bases: TGCGCCAGCAGCCAAGCTAGGGGTGAAACCTTC.

This clone has a single count. The rearrangement joins TRBV24-1 to TRBJ1-5; TRBD1 agrees at 7 bases. Per germline, CDR1 KGHDR and CDR2 SFDVKD. The CDR3 contains 15 residues. Trimming cost V 4 bases and J 4 bases; bases outside gene matches: 6. The DNA for the CDR3 is TGTGCCACCAGTGACTCGAGGGGGCGGAATCAGCCCCAGCATTTT. Translating gives CATSDSRGRNQPQHF.